Described below is a single TCR beta chain sequence and its context. Its antigen is undetermined. The data were obtained in a study of T cells in localized non-small cell lung cancer. Here immunoSEQ multiplex PCR was the method, and the copy in TCRdb shows in-frame clones only, minus some. The sample includes 20,000 to 25,000 clones, about 90% of them seen just once. V lost 4 bases and J lost 0; bases outside the gene matches: 9. The germline V gene encodes CDR1 SGHRS and CDR2 YFSETQ. This CDR3 comprises 16 residues. General observations from the study: Uninvolved adjacent lung had higher T cell clonality than tumor and all other tissues. Median around 54 top-100 tumor clones were shared with paired adjacent lung. In the blood, greater T cell density corresponded to longer overall survival.

The sequence came from a male donor aged 60 or over with stage I squamous cell lung carcinoma. This specimen consisted of peripheral blood, obtained before any cancer treatment. The V gene is TRBV5-1, the J gene TRBJ1-2, with 7 bases aligning to TRBD1. CDR3 bases: TGCGCCAGCAGCGGGGACAGTCAGTCACCTAACTATGGCTACACCTTC. It encodes CASSGDSQSPNYGYTF.